Sequencing of this T cell receptor beta chain was carried out in a study of blood T cell repertoires in COVID-19. On the study more broadly: PBMCs, B-cell-depleted T cells, or T cells were the source of the cDNA or gDNA that made up the material.

V dropped 3 bases and J dropped 3 bases, with 6 bases sitting between them. CDR1 is SGHAT and CDR2 is FQNNGV in the germline V gene. The CDR3 has 13 amino acids. Of note for this clone: Other nucleotide sequences from this sample produce the same CDR3.

The authors' processing: The authors estimated nucleated cell counts from reference gene primer amplification. The protocol was immunoSEQ multiplex PCR, while the TCRdb copy is restricted to in-frame clones and leaves out a portion. V and J calls plus clone size are reproduced from that table; the DNA served to infer D and trimming. Of fewer than 700,000 clones in the sample, 85% to 90% are singletons; the top ten hold roughly 8.3%. This TCR was recovered from a woman in her forties or fifties with COVID-19, enrolled during active disease. Material for sequencing was peripheral blood. The rearrangement links TRBV11-2 to TRBJ2-1, with D possibly matching TRBD2 (5 bases). This chain's CDR3 is CASSFGGYNEQFF. The CDR3 nucleotides are TGTGCCAGCAGCTTTGGAGGCTACAATGAGCAGTTCTTC.